A selection of T cell receptor beta chains follows, all from one sample in a study of shared clonotypes between healthy human individuals. Repertoires were generated with immunoSEQ multiplex PCR, while TCRdb's copy carries only in-frame clones and drops some. Of some 800,000 clones listed, roughly 92% were seen once; the top ten hold 24%. Sequenced input: naive CD8+ T cells sorted from blood. Source of these receptors: a man in his thirties or forties in good health. CDR3s include the opening cysteine and the closing phenylalanine or tryptophan. D genes are given only for firm matches. Size values are once, few and many counts, or a class for expanded clones, and some rows have none.

V gene: TRBV2; clone size: NA; CDR3 length: 16; D gene: TRBD2; J gene: TRBJ2-1; CDR3 DNA: TGTGCCAGCAGAGCAGTGGTTTTAGCGGGTTACAATGAGCAGTTCTTC; CDR3 protein: CASRAVVLAGYNEQFF
V gene: TRBV30; clone size: NA; CDR3 length: 14; D gene: TRBD1; J gene: TRBJ2-7; CDR3 DNA: TGTGCCTGGAGCGCCGGGACAGGGGGCAACGAGCAGTACTTC; CDR3 protein: CAWSAGTGGNEQYF
V gene: TRBV4-3; clone size: NA; CDR3 length: 13; D gene: NA; J gene: TRBJ2-7; CDR3 DNA: TGCGCCAGCAGCTCCCAAGGGTCCTACGAGCAGTACTTC; CDR3 protein: CASSSQGSYEQYF
V gene: TRBV9; clone size: NA; CDR3 length: 12; D gene: NA; J gene: TRBJ2-7; CDR3 DNA: TGTGCCAGCAGCGTAGCTGGCCACGAGCAGTACTTC; CDR3 protein: CASSVAGHEQYF
V gene: TRBV4-1; clone size: NA; CDR3 length: 15; D gene: NA; J gene: TRBJ1-2; CDR3 DNA: TGCGCCAGCAGTACCACAGGGCGACTCACTCTTGGCTACACCTTC; CDR3 protein: CASSTTGRLTLGYTF
V gene: TRBV28; clone size: NA; CDR3 length: 15; D gene: TRBD2; J gene: TRBJ2-7; CDR3 DNA: TGTGCCAGCAGCCCGTCGGGGGGAAACTTCGACGAGCAGTACTTC; CDR3 protein: CASSPSGGNFDEQYF
V gene: TRBV10-1; clone size: NA; CDR3 length: 14; D gene: TRBD2; J gene: TRBJ2-1; CDR3 DNA: TGCGCCAGCAGTGAGTCAGGACTAGTAAATGAGCAGTTCTTC; CDR3 protein: CASSESGLVNEQFF
V gene: TRBV12-2; clone size: NA; CDR3 length: 15; D gene: NA; J gene: TRBJ2-5; CDR3 DNA: TGTGCAAGTCGCCCCGGGGGGGGCGGCGCGGAGACCCAGTACTTC; CDR3 protein: CASRPGGGGAETQYF
V gene: TRBV5-1; clone size: NA; CDR3 length: 17; D gene: NA; J gene: TRBJ1-3; CDR3 DNA: TGCGCCAGCAGCTTGGAAAGGAGATCTGTCTCTGGAAACACCATATATTTT; CDR3 protein: CASSLERRSVSGNTIYF
V gene: TRBV11-1; clone size: NA; CDR3 length: 14; D gene: NA; J gene: TRBJ1-4; CDR3 DNA: TGTGCCAGCAGCCCCCGGGGGGAGGCCGAAAAACTGTTTTTT; CDR3 protein: CASSPRGEAEKLFF
V gene: TRBV10-3; clone size: NA; CDR3 length: 16; D gene: TRBD2; J gene: TRBJ2-3; CDR3 DNA: TGTGCCATCAGTATAGCGGGAGGGCCGACCACAGATACGCAGTATTTT; CDR3 protein: CAISIAGGPTTDTQYF
V gene: TRBV6-5; clone size: NA; CDR3 length: 14; D gene: NA; J gene: TRBJ1-2; CDR3 DNA: TGTGCCAGCAGGACCCTTCAGGGAGAGAATGGCTACACCTTC; CDR3 protein: CASRTLQGENGYTF
V gene: TRBV25-1; clone size: NA; CDR3 length: 15; D gene: NA; J gene: TRBJ2-1; CDR3 DNA: TGTGCCAGCAGTGGAAGAGGGAGTGAGGCCAATGAGCAGTTCTTC; CDR3 protein: CASSGRGSEANEQFF
V gene: TRBV7-9; clone size: once; CDR3 length: 11; D gene: NA; J gene: TRBJ1-1; CDR3 DNA: TGTGCCAGCAGCCGTGGGACTGAAGCTTTCTTT; CDR3 protein: CASSRGTEAFF
V gene: TRBV6-6; clone size: NA; CDR3 length: 15; D gene: TRBD1; J gene: TRBJ2-7; CDR3 DNA: TGTGCCAGCAGTTCCCCCGACCGACAGGGTGGCGAGCAGTACTTC; CDR3 protein: CASSSPDRQGGEQYF
V gene: TRBV27; clone size: NA; CDR3 length: 14; D gene: TRBD1; J gene: TRBJ1-5; CDR3 DNA: TGTGCCAGCGGATGGACAGGGGGCAGTCAGCCCCAGCATTTT; CDR3 protein: CASGWTGGSQPQHF
V gene: TRBV11-2; clone size: NA; CDR3 length: 13; D gene: NA; J gene: TRBJ2-7; CDR3 DNA: TGTGCCAGCAGCAACCGTTGGGGTTACGAGCAGTACTTC; CDR3 protein: CASSNRWGYEQYF
V gene: TRBV11-2; clone size: NA; CDR3 length: 13; D gene: NA; J gene: TRBJ2-1; CDR3 DNA: TGTGCCAGCAGCTTAGGGCCAGCTAATGAGCAGTTCTTC; CDR3 protein: CASSLGPANEQFF
V gene: TRBV6-6; clone size: NA; CDR3 length: 16; D gene: NA; J gene: TRBJ2-3; CDR3 DNA: TGTGCCAGCAGTTACTCCAGGGAGTCTAGCACAGATACGCAGTATTTT; CDR3 protein: CASSYSRESSTDTQYF
V gene: TRBV28; clone size: NA; CDR3 length: 17; D gene: NA; J gene: TRBJ1-5; CDR3 DNA: TGTGCCAGCAGTTTCGCCCCCTTTGGCAGTCCCCATCAGCCCCAGCATTTT; CDR3 protein: CASSFAPFGSPHQPQHF
V gene: TRBV27; clone size: NA; CDR3 length: 18; D gene: TRBD1; J gene: TRBJ2-3; CDR3 DNA: TGTGCCAGCAGTTCCGCAACCGAAACCACAGGGGGGACAGATACGCAGTATTTT; CDR3 protein: CASSSATETTGGTDTQYF
V gene: TRBV4-3; clone size: NA; CDR3 length: 17; D gene: NA; J gene: TRBJ2-3; CDR3 DNA: TGCGCCAGCAGCCAAGAAATGGTTGGGGCTAGCACAGATACGCAGTATTTT; CDR3 protein: CASSQEMVGASTDTQYF
V gene: TRBV4-2; clone size: NA; CDR3 length: 14; D gene: NA; J gene: TRBJ1-1; CDR3 DNA: TGTGCCAGCAGCCAAGAAATGTTGGGCACTGAAGCTTTCTTT; CDR3 protein: CASSQEMLGTEAFF
V gene: TRBV6-1; clone size: NA; CDR3 length: 15; D gene: NA; J gene: TRBJ2-2; CDR3 DNA: TGTGCCAGCAGGGGGTCAAGTTGGGGCACCGGGGAGCTGTTTTTT; CDR3 protein: CASRGSSWGTGELFF
V gene: TRBV27; clone size: NA; CDR3 length: 12; D gene: NA; J gene: TRBJ2-1; CDR3 DNA: TGTGCCAGCAGGGGACTTGGGGATGAGCAGTTCTTC; CDR3 protein: CASRGLGDEQFF
V gene: TRBV27; clone size: NA; CDR3 length: 14; D gene: NA; J gene: TRBJ1-2; CDR3 DNA: TGTGCCAGCAGGGAAAGGAGTGGTGTGAGGGGCTACACCTTC; CDR3 protein: CASRERSGVRGYTF
V gene: TRBV4-1; clone size: once; CDR3 length: 15; D gene: TRBD1; J gene: TRBJ1-5; CDR3 DNA: TGCGCCAGCAGCCCTACAGGGGCCGTTAATCAGCCCCAGCATTTT; CDR3 protein: CASSPTGAVNQPQHF
V gene: TRBV7-6; clone size: NA; CDR3 length: 16; D gene: TRBD2; J gene: TRBJ2-3; CDR3 DNA: TGTGCCAGCAGCTCCCTAGCGGGGGGGAGCACAGATACGCAGTATTTT; CDR3 protein: CASSSLAGGSTDTQYF
V gene: TRBV7-2; clone size: NA; CDR3 length: 17; D gene: TRBD1; J gene: TRBJ1-5; CDR3 DNA: TGTGCCAGCAGCCCGGGGGGGACAGAATATAGCAATCAGCCCCAGCATTTT; CDR3 protein: CASSPGGTEYSNQPQHF
V gene: TRBV7-9; clone size: NA; CDR3 length: 14; D gene: NA; J gene: TRBJ2-5; CDR3 DNA: TGTGCCAGCAGCCCCGTATGGGCATCGGAGACCCAGTACTTC; CDR3 protein: CASSPVWASETQYF
V gene: TRBV10-1; clone size: few; CDR3 length: 13; D gene: TRBD1; J gene: TRBJ2-1; CDR3 DNA: TGCGCCAGCTCACAGGGGGAAATAGGTGAGCAGTTCTTC; CDR3 protein: CASSQGEIGEQFF
V gene: TRBV28; clone size: NA; CDR3 length: 13; D gene: NA; J gene: TRBJ1-5; CDR3 DNA: TGTGCCAGCAGTTTTAGAGGGTTGTCGTCCCAGCATTTT; CDR3 protein: CASSFRGLSSQHF
V gene: TRBV28; clone size: NA; CDR3 length: 18; D gene: TRBD1; J gene: TRBJ1-2; CDR3 DNA: TGTGCCAGCAGTTTCCCATCCTTCCGGGACAGGGAGCCCTATGGCTACACCTTC; CDR3 protein: CASSFPSFRDREPYGYTF
V gene: TRBV4-1; clone size: NA; CDR3 length: 14; D gene: NA; J gene: TRBJ2-7; CDR3 DNA: TGCGCCAGCGGTGCCGGGTTTGGCCTCTACGAGCAGTACTTC; CDR3 protein: CASGAGFGLYEQYF
V gene: TRBV9; clone size: NA; CDR3 length: 17; D gene: TRBD2; J gene: TRBJ2-1; CDR3 DNA: TGTGCCAGCAGCGTAGTAGCTAGCGGGAGATTCTACAATGAGCAGTTCTTC; CDR3 protein: CASSVVASGRFYNEQFF
V gene: TRBV6-1; clone size: few; CDR3 length: 13; D gene: NA; J gene: TRBJ2-3; CDR3 DNA: TGTGCCAGCAAGTTCGACAGCACAGATACGCAGTATTTT; CDR3 protein: CASKFDSTDTQYF
V gene: TRBV9; clone size: NA; CDR3 length: 12; D gene: TRBD1; J gene: TRBJ1-2; CDR3 DNA: TGTGCCAGCAGCGACAGGGGGTTTGGCTACACCTTC; CDR3 protein: CASSDRGFGYTF
V gene: TRBV6-6; clone size: NA; CDR3 length: 15; D gene: NA; J gene: TRBJ2-1; CDR3 DNA: TGTGCCAGCAGTTCCCCTTTCGACATAGACAATGAGCAGTTCTTC; CDR3 protein: CASSSPFDIDNEQFF
V gene: TRBV27; clone size: NA; CDR3 length: 15; D gene: TRBD1; J gene: TRBJ2-3; CDR3 DNA: TGTGCCAGCAGTTTTTGGACAGGGGGCCCCGATACGCAGTATTTT; CDR3 protein: CASSFWTGGPDTQYF
V gene: TRBV29-1; clone size: NA; CDR3 length: 13; D gene: NA; J gene: TRBJ2-1; CDR3 DNA: TGCAGCGTTGAAGTGGGGGAGCCTAATGAGCAGTTCTTC; CDR3 protein: CSVEVGEPNEQFF
V gene: TRBV7-8; clone size: NA; CDR3 length: 19; D gene: TRBD2; J gene: TRBJ2-5; CDR3 DNA: TGTGCCAGCAGCCTCCGGGCGGGAGGGTATGAAAGGGGCCAAGAGACCCAGTACTTC; CDR3 protein: CASSLRAGGYERGQETQYF
V gene: TRBV7-9; clone size: NA; CDR3 length: 18; D gene: TRBD2; J gene: TRBJ2-5; CDR3 DNA: TGTGCCAGCAGCTTAACGGGGGGACTAGCGGGACTCCAAGAGACCCAGTACTTC; CDR3 protein: CASSLTGGLAGLQETQYF
V gene: TRBV9; clone size: NA; CDR3 length: 16; D gene: NA; J gene: TRBJ2-3; CDR3 DNA: TGTGCCAGCACCCAGGAGGGACACCTACTCACAGATACGCAGTATTTT; CDR3 protein: CASTQEGHLLTDTQYF
V gene: TRBV27; clone size: NA; CDR3 length: 15; D gene: TRBD1; J gene: TRBJ1-2; CDR3 DNA: TGTGCCAGCAGTTCCGGGACAGGGATTAACTATGGCTACACCTTC; CDR3 protein: CASSSGTGINYGYTF
V gene: TRBV7-7; clone size: once; CDR3 length: 15; D gene: NA; J gene: TRBJ2-5; CDR3 DNA: TGTGCTAGCAGCTCATCCTCCGGTTCACGTGAGACCCAGTACTTC; CDR3 protein: CASSSSSGSRETQYF
V gene: TRBV11-2; clone size: NA; CDR3 length: 16; D gene: NA; J gene: TRBJ1-3; CDR3 DNA: TGTGCCAGCAGCTTAGGGACGGCTTACTCTGGAAACACCATATATTTT; CDR3 protein: CASSLGTAYSGNTIYF
V gene: TRBV2; clone size: NA; CDR3 length: 13; D gene: NA; J gene: TRBJ1-1; CDR3 DNA: TGTGCCACTCCTAGTGCCCCGAACACTGAAGCTTTCTTT; CDR3 protein: CATPSAPNTEAFF
V gene: TRBV6-4; clone size: NA; CDR3 length: 16; D gene: NA; J gene: TRBJ2-2; CDR3 DNA: TGTGCCAGCAGTGACTCAGCAACATCGAACACCGGGGAGCTGTTTTTT; CDR3 protein: CASSDSATSNTGELFF
V gene: TRBV15; clone size: NA; CDR3 length: 15; D gene: TRBD1; J gene: TRBJ2-1; CDR3 DNA: TGTGCCACCAGCAGAGTAGACAGGGCCCACAATGAGCAGTTCTTC; CDR3 protein: CATSRVDRAHNEQFF
V gene: TRBV27; clone size: NA; CDR3 length: 14; D gene: TRBD2; J gene: TRBJ2-1; CDR3 DNA: TGTGCCAGTAGCGGGAGTGGGTCCTACAATGAGCAGTTCTTC; CDR3 protein: CASSGSGSYNEQFF
V gene: TRBV4-2; clone size: NA; CDR3 length: 17; D gene: TRBD2; J gene: TRBJ2-1; CDR3 DNA: TGTGCCAGCAGCACCCGACCGGGACTAGCGGACTACAATGAGCAGTTCTTC; CDR3 protein: CASSTRPGLADYNEQFF
V gene: TRBV28; clone size: NA; CDR3 length: 17; D gene: TRBD1; J gene: TRBJ2-3; CDR3 DNA: TGTGCCAGCAGTTCTTTTCGACAGGGTAAGGGTACAGATACGCAGTATTTT; CDR3 protein: CASSSFRQGKGTDTQYF
V gene: TRBV4-2; clone size: NA; CDR3 length: 15; D gene: NA; J gene: TRBJ2-7; CDR3 DNA: TGTGCCAGCAGCCAAGAGGAGGCAGTCAAGTACGAGCAGTACTTC; CDR3 protein: CASSQEEAVKYEQYF
V gene: TRBV11-2; clone size: NA; CDR3 length: 17; D gene: NA; J gene: TRBJ1-4; CDR3 DNA: TGTGCCAGCAGCTTAGGGGGGGGCCTACCAACTAATGAAAAACTGTTTTTT; CDR3 protein: CASSLGGGLPTNEKLFF
V gene: TRBV9; clone size: NA; CDR3 length: 13; D gene: NA; J gene: TRBJ2-7; CDR3 DNA: TGTGCCAGCAGCCCGAAGAGCTCCTACGAGCAGTACTTC; CDR3 protein: CASSPKSSYEQYF